A selection of T cell receptor beta chains follows, all from one sample in a study of CD8+ T cells in alopecia areata. Assay: immunoSEQ multiplex PCR; the TCRdb copy retains only in-frame clones and omits some. This sample has 150,000 to 200,000 clones; 50% to 65% occur once, and the top ten carry about 4.4%. Sequenced sample: CD4+ T cells sorted from blood. These receptors were collected from a human donor in good health. Both conserved end residues are part of each CDR3. The D gene is left open where the match is weak. Only part of the rows carry a size: once, few, many, or a class if the clone is expanded.

J gene: TRBJ2-5
CDR3 length: 17
clone size: few
D gene: TRBD2
V gene: TRBV7-3
CDR3 DNA: TGTGCCAGCAGCCCCGGTTTCGGGAGGGGTGGTCAAGAGACCCAGTACTTC
CDR3 protein: CASSPGFGRGGQETQYF

J gene: TRBJ2-1
CDR3 length: 13
clone size: NA
D gene: NA
V gene: TRBV29-1
CDR3 DNA: TGCAGCGTTGAAGATAGGGGGTCCAATGAGCAGTTCTTC
CDR3 protein: CSVEDRGSNEQFF

J gene: TRBJ2-2
CDR3 length: 13
clone size: NA
D gene: NA
V gene: TRBV7-9
CDR3 DNA: TGTGCCAGCAGCTCGACCCCTTTGGGGGAGCCGTTTTTT
CDR3 protein: CASSSTPLGEPFF

J gene: TRBJ1-3
CDR3 length: 11
clone size: NA
D gene: NA
V gene: TRBV29-1
CDR3 DNA: TGCAGCGGGACAGTTGGAAACACCATATATTTT
CDR3 protein: CSGTVGNTIYF

J gene: TRBJ2-1
CDR3 length: 14
clone size: NA
D gene: NA
V gene: TRBV7-3
CDR3 DNA: TGTGCCAGCAGCTTAACCGACAGATCCAATGAGCAGTTCTTC
CDR3 protein: CASSLTDRSNEQFF

J gene: TRBJ2-7
CDR3 length: 11
clone size: NA
D gene: NA
V gene: TRBV28
CDR3 DNA: TGTGCCAGCAGTTTATACTACGAGCAGTACTTC
CDR3 protein: CASSLYYEQYF

J gene: TRBJ2-7
CDR3 length: 14
clone size: NA
D gene: TRBD2
V gene: TRBV14
CDR3 DNA: TGTGCCAGCGGGAGGACTAGCGGGTTTCACGAGCAGTACTTC
CDR3 protein: CASGRTSGFHEQYF

J gene: TRBJ2-1
CDR3 length: 14
clone size: NA
D gene: NA
V gene: TRBV19
CDR3 DNA: TGTGCCAGTAGTATAGTTGCGGGGTCGAATGAGCAGTTCTTC
CDR3 protein: CASSIVAGSNEQFF

J gene: TRBJ1-5
CDR3 length: 12
clone size: NA
D gene: NA
V gene: TRBV18
CDR3 DNA: TGTGCCAGCTCACCAGGGTTTCAGCCCCAGCATTTT
CDR3 protein: CASSPGFQPQHF

J gene: TRBJ2-1
CDR3 length: 13
clone size: NA
D gene: NA
V gene: TRBV28
CDR3 DNA: TGTGCCAGCAGTTTCCGTTTTAGGAATGAGCAGTTCTTC
CDR3 protein: CASSFRFRNEQFF

J gene: TRBJ2-3
CDR3 length: 19
clone size: NA
D gene: NA
V gene: TRBV9
CDR3 DNA: TGTGCCAGCAGCGTAGAAATTCTCTTGGTGGGGAATAGCACAGATACGCAGTATTTT
CDR3 protein: CASSVEILLVGNSTDTQYF